This is a list of T cell receptor beta chains from one sample in a study of post-analysis software for immune sequencing data. From the PCR reads, TCRdb called clonotypes with MiXCR, one entry per CDR3 protein. The table has 650,000 to 900,000 distinct CDR3 sequences, roughly 50% seen once. Sequences were obtained from blood. Receptors originate from a girl aged 10-17 years with multiple sclerosis. CDR3s include the opening cysteine and the closing phenylalanine or tryptophan. The D gene is left open where the match is weak. Clone size appears in some rows only: once, few, many, or a class for an expanded clone.

TRBV27	TRBJ1-1	.	.	15	CASSLDSFGLSEAFF	TGTGCCAGCAGTTTAGATTCCTTCGGGCTAAGTGAAGCTTTCTTT
TRBV10-3	TRBJ2-7	TRBD1	few	15	CAISAKDRDLGEQYF	TGTGCCATCAGTGCTAAGGACAGGGACCTAGGCGAGCAGTACTTC
TRBV5-1	TRBJ1-2	.	.	14	CASSLPSTDYGYTF	TGCGCCAGCAGCTTGCCTTCGACAGACTATGGCTACACCTTC
TRBV5-1	TRBJ2-1	TRBD1	.	15	CASRAGQGSSNEQFF	TGCGCCAGCAGAGCCGGACAGGGGAGCTCCAATGAGCAGTTCTTC
TRBV6-1	TRBJ2-7	.	.	13	CASNRVSSYEQYF	TGTGCCAGCAACCGGGTAAGCTCCTACGAGCAGTACTTC
TRBV2	TRBJ2-5	TRBD2	.	16	CASSVPSGRTQETQYF	TGTGCCAGCAGTGTGCCGAGCGGGAGGACTCAAGAGACCCAGTACTTC
TRBV28	TRBJ2-7	TRBD1	.	16	CASSPPGTGGWVEQYF	TGTGCCAGCAGTCCCCCAGGGACAGGGGGCTGGGTCGAGCAGTACTTC
TRBV5-1	TRBJ2-7	TRBD2	few	14	CASSLEIAGAKQYF	TGCGCCAGCAGCTTGGAGATAGCGGGAGCGAAGCAGTACTTC
TRBV10-3	TRBJ2-1	TRBD2	.	16	CAIRDSTSGRRDEQFF	TGTGCCATCAGAGACTCTACTAGCGGGAGAAGGGATGAGCAGTTCTTC
TRBV5-1	TRBJ2-1	.	.	17	CASSLVHGSLVGDEQFF	TGCGCCAGCAGCTTGGTACACGGGAGCCTAGTGGGGGATGAGCAGTTCTTC
TRBV2	TRBJ2-3	TRBD1	.	14	CAIQGGAETDTQYF	TGTGCCATACAGGGGGGCGCTGAGACAGATACGCAGTATTTT
TRBV10-1	TRBJ2-3	.	.	16	CASSERLGQGTDTQYF	TGCGCCAGCAGTGAGAGATTAGGGCAGGGGACAGATACGCAGTATTTT
TRBV5-6	TRBJ1-5	TRBD1	.	16	CASSLGRGQGNQPQHF	TGTGCCAGCAGCTTGGGTCGGGGACAGGGTAATCAGCCCCAGCATTTT
TRBV29-1	TRBJ2-7	.	many	13	CSVEEQRTYEQYF	TGCAGCGTTGAAGAACAGCGCACCTACGAGCAGTACTTC
TRBV29-1	TRBJ1-1	.	.	13	CSVEGGMNTEAFF	TGCAGCGTTGAGGGGGGAATGAACACTGAAGCTTTCTTT
TRBV7-2	TRBJ2-7	TRBD1	.	15	CASSLTGQSSYEQYF	TGTGCCAGCAGCTTAACGGGACAGAGCTCCTACGAGCAGTACTTC
TRBV5-6	TRBJ2-1	TRBD2	.	15	CASSISGDSYNEQFF	TGTGCCAGCAGCATTAGCGGGGACTCCTACAATGAGCAGTTCTTC
TRBV6-4	TRBJ2-6	.	.	14	CASSGEIGANVLTF	TGTGCCAGCAGTGGGGAGATCGGGGCCAACGTCCTGACTTTC
TRBV7-2	TRBJ2-1	.	few	14	CASSLLNAYNEQFF	TGTGCCAGCAGCTTACTAAATGCCTACAATGAGCAGTTCTTC
TRBV12-3/TRBV12-4	TRBJ2-1	.	.	15	CASSPTTRVYNEQFF	TGTGCCAGCAGCCCAACGACAAGGGTATACAATGAGCAGTTCTTC
TRBV12-3/TRBV12-4	TRBJ2-5	.	.	13	CASTQGRQETQYF	TGTGCCAGCACCCAGGGGCGGCAAGAGACCCAGTACTTC
TRBV6-6	TRBJ1-5	.	.	15	CASSYGQGSNQPQHF	TGTGCCAGCAGTTACGGGCAGGGGAGCAATCAGCCCCAGCATTTT
TRBV6-6	TRBJ2-3	.	few	16	CASSYSRLALRDTQYF	TGTGCCAGCAGTTACTCGAGGCTAGCGTTACGGGATACGCAGTATTTT
TRBV24-1	TRBJ2-5	.	.	17	CATSPGITNGHQETQYF	TGTGCCACCAGTCCCGGCATCACTAACGGCCACCAAGAGACCCAGTACTTC
TRBV6-4	TRBJ1-2	TRBD1	.	13	CASRDSGGDGYTF	TGTGCCAGCAGGGATTCAGGGGGCGACGGCTACACCTTC
TRBV6-6	TRBJ2-3	TRBD2	.	17	CASSSVVPGLVADTQYF	TGTGCCAGCAGCTCCGTGGTACCTGGACTAGTGGCAGATACGCAGTATTTT
TRBV20-1	TRBJ2-7	.	.	14	CSAGGDSLTYEQYF	TGCAGTGCTGGAGGGGACAGTCTCACCTACGAGCAGTACTTC
TRBV7-9	TRBJ2-7	.	few	15	CASSLVGRYSYEQYF	TGTGCCAGCAGCTTAGTCGGGAGATACTCCTACGAGCAGTACTTC
TRBV14	TRBJ2-5	.	.	15	CASSHYSGAQETQYF	TGTGCCAGCAGCCACTACTCTGGGGCCCAAGAGACCCAGTACTTC
TRBV7-2	TRBJ2-3	.	.	15	CASSLEGTTRDAQYF	TGTGCCAGCAGCTTAGAGGGAACTACCCGGGATGCGCAGTATTTT
TRBV7-9	TRBJ1-5	.	.	13	CASSLYSGEPQHF	TGTGCCAGCAGCTTGTACTCCGGGGAGCCCCAGCATTTT
TRBV20-1	TRBJ2-7	TRBD2	once	14	CSAYPSGKPCEQYF	TGCAGTGCCTACCCTAGCGGAAAACCCTGCGAGCAGTACTTC
TRBV7-9	TRBJ2-7	.	few	13	CASSFWFRDEQYF	TGTGCCAGCAGCTTTTGGTTCCGCGACGAGCAGTACTTC
TRBV29-1	TRBJ2-3	TRBD2	.	16	CSVAGGAGASTDTQYF	TGCAGCGTTGCCGGGGGGGCAGGAGCTAGCACAGATACGCAGTATTTT
TRBV20-1	TRBJ2-5	.	.	13	CSAKSPEWETQYF	TGCAGTGCTAAATCTCCGGAGTGGGAGACCCAGTACTTC
TRBV6-1	TRBJ2-7	TRBD2	.	19	CASRGYYSTSGTRSYEQYF	TGTGCCAGCCGGGGCTATTATAGTACTAGCGGCACTCGCTCCTACGAGCAGTACTTC
TRBV7-8	TRBJ2-7	.	.	15	CASSQASGQWYEQYF	TGTGCCAGCAGCCAGGCGTCAGGACAGTGGTACGAGCAGTACTTC
TRBV5-1	TRBJ1-1	.	few	16	CASSPRDRMWNTEAFF	TGCGCCAGCAGCCCCCGGGACCGCATGTGGAACACTGAAGCTTTCTTT
TRBV20-1	TRBJ2-7	.	.	15	CSAREGLATSYEQYF	TGCAGTGCTAGAGAAGGGCTAGCGACCTCCTACGAGCAGTACTTC
TRBV7-9	TRBJ2-7	.	few	16	CASSPLGGEGSYEQYF	TGTGCCAGCAGCCCCTTAGGTGGCGAGGGGTCCTACGAGCAGTACTTC
TRBV15	TRBJ1-2	TRBD1	.	17	CATSRDPRTGGADGYTF	TGTGCCACCAGCAGAGATCCGCGGACAGGGGGCGCGGATGGCTACACCTTC
TRBV29-1	TRBJ2-1	.	few	16	CSVHKTSLGLSNEQFF	TGCAGCGTTCACAAAACGTCTTTAGGACTGTCCAATGAGCAGTTCTTC
TRBV20-1	TRBJ1-1	TRBD1	.	15	CSARSGQGGNTEAFF	TGCAGTGCTAGATCCGGACAGGGAGGTAACACTGAAGCTTTCTTT
TRBV7-8	TRBJ1-2	.	.	14	CASSFPGTPYGYTF	TGTGCCAGCAGCTTCCCGGGGACTCCCTATGGCTACACCTTC
TRBV3-1	TRBJ1-2	.	.	12	CASSQVKGTYTF	TGTGCCAGCAGCCAAGTTAAGGGGACCTACACCTTC
TRBV29-1	TRBJ2-1	.	.	11	CSVYLVGEQFF	TGCAGCGTCTACCTAGTCGGTGAGCAGTTCTTC
TRBV7-2	TRBJ2-3	.	.	16	CASSPRALPGTDTQYF	TGTGCCAGCAGCCCGAGAGCACTCCCGGGGACAGATACGCAGTATTTT
TRBV6-1	TRBJ2-7	TRBD1	.	17	CASSERMPDRGLYEQYF	TGTGCCAGCAGTGAGCGTATGCCGGACAGGGGCCTCTACGAGCAGTACTTC
TRBV11-1	TRBJ2-1	.	.	15	CASSSRTVGGDEQFF	TGTGCCAGCAGCTCCCGGACGGTTGGAGGCGATGAGCAGTTCTTC
TRBV10-3	TRBJ2-7	.	once	16	CAISEPAEKTTYEQYF	TGTGCCATCAGTGAGCCGGCGGAGAAAACCACCTACGAGCAGTACTTC
TRBV9	TRBJ1-6	.	.	14	CASSAGPYNSLLHF	TGTGCCAGCAGCGCGGGCCCTTATAATTCACTCCTCCACTTT
TRBV11-2	TRBJ2-1	.	few	17	CASSLDQGQGFYNEQFF	TGTGCCAGCAGCTTAGATCAAGGGCAGGGGTTCTACAATGAGCAGTTCTTC